This T cell receptor (beta chain) was retrieved from a study of shared clonotypes between healthy human individuals. The protocol was immunoSEQ multiplex PCR, while the TCRdb copy is restricted to in-frame clones and leaves out a portion. Of about 2.5 million clones listed, about nine tenths are singletons. Study outcomes and limitations: Sampling involved blood alone; tissue repertoires likely differ.

On this clone: Its antigen is still unknown.

Germline CDR1 and CDR2: LNHDA and SQIVND (reference sequence). With 5 bases clipped from V and 2 bases from J, the junction kept 3 bases outside the gene matches. The CDR3 is 14 residues long. Sequenced sample: naive CD4+ T cells from PBMCs. Subset defined: CD45RA+ positively selected. The V call is TRBV19, the J call TRBJ2-7; TRBD1 matches 10 bases. The clonotype originates from a man aged 18 to 30 in good health. Some clones in this sample may be carry-over from other donors' samples. The CDR3 region is CASSDRGRAYEQYF. The CDR3 DNA is TGTGCCAGTAGTGACAGGGGGCGGGCCTACGAGCAGTACTTC.